This TCR beta chain is from a study of blood T cell repertoires in COVID-19. The overall study: PBMCs, B-cell-depleted T cells, or T cells provided the cDNA or gDNA that made up the material.

This CDR3 has 14 residues. The V gene's germline CDR1 is KGHDR and CDR2 SFDVKD. V lost 4 bases to trimming and J lost 8 bases; unmatched junction nucleotides: 4. In the authors' workflow: Scientists estimated how many nucleated cells there were by amplifying reference gene primers. Sequenced by immunoSEQ multiplex PCR; TCRdb stores in-frame clones only, minus some. That table is the source of V, J and clone size, and D and trimming were worked out from the DNA. The sample records about 50,000 clones, about 88% being singletons. Sequenced material: peripheral blood. The chain has TRBV24-1 and TRBJ2-1; 10 bases match TRBD2. This clonotype was obtained from a man aged 50 or older with active COVID-19. The chain's CDR3 is CATSDYGLADEQFF. The CDR3 nucleotides read TGTGCCACCAGTGACTACGGACTAGCGGATGAGCAGTTCTTC.